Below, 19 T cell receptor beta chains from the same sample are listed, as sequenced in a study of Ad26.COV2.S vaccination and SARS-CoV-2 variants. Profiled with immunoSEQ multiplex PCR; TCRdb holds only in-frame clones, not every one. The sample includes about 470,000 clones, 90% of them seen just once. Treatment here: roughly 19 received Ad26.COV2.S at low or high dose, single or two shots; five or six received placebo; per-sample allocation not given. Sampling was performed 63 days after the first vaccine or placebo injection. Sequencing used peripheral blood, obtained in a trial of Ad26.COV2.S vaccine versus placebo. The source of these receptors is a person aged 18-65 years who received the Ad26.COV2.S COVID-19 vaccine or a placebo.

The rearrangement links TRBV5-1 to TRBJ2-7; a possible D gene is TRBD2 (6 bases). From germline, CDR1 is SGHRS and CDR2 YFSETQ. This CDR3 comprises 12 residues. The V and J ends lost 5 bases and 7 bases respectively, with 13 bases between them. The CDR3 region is CASSLWGREQYF. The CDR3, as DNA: TGCGCCAGCAGTTTATGGGGGAGGGAGCAGTACTTC.

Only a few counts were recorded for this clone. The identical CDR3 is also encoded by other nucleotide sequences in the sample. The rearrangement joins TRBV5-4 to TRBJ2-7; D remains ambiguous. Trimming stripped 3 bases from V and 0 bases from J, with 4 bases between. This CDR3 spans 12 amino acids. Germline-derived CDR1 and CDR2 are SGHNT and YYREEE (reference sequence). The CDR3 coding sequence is TGTGCCAGCAGCTCCGACTCCTACGAGCAGTACTTC. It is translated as CASSSDSYEQYF.

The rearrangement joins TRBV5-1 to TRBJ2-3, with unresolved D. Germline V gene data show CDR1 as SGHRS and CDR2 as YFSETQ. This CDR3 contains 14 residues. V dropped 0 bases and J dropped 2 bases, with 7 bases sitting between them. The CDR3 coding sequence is TGCGCCAGCAGCTTGGTTTGGATCACAGATACGCAGTATTTT. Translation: CASSLVWITDTQYF.

In nucleotides, the CDR3 is TGTGCCAGCAGCTCCCAGCCGATCCGAAGTAAAGACTATGGCTACACCTTC. It is translated as CASSSQPIRSKDYGYTF. The genes are TRBV7-8 and TRBJ1-2; D gene unclear. V lost 4 bases to trimming and J lost 3 bases, with 21 bases between them. This CDR3 spans 17 amino acids. The germline V gene has CDR1 SGHVS and CDR2 FQNEAQ.

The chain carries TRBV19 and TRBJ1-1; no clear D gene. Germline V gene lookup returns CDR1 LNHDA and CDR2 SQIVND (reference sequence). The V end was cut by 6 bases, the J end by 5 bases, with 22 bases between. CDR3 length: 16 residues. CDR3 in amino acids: CASRRGWGSGGTEAFF. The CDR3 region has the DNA TGTGCCAGTAGGAGAGGATGGGGATCGGGTGGAACTGAAGCTTTCTTT.

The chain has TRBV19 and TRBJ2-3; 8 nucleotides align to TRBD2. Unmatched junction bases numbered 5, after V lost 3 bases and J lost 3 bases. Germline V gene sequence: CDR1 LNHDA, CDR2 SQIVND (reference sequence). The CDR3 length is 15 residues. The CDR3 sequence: CASSMGSGITDTQYF. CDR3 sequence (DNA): TGTGCCAGTAGTATGGGTAGCGGGATAACAGATACGCAGTATTTT.

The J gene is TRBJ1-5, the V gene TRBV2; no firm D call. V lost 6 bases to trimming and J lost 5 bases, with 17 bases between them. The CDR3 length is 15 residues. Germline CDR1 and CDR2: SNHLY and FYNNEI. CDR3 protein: CASRETGVLDQPQHF. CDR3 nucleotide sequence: TGTGCCAGCAGGGAAACGGGTGTTCTGGATCAGCCCCAGCATTTT. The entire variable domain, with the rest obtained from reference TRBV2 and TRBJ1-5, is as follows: EPEVTQTPSHQVTQMGQEVILRCVPISNHLYFYWYRQILGQKVEFLVSFYNNEISEKSEIFDDQFSVERPDGSNFTLKIRSTKLEDSAMYFCASRETGVLDQPQHFGDGTRLSIL.

In DNA, the CDR3 is TGCGCCAGCAGCTTCCGCGAGAGTAGAGAATTCTCCTACAATGAGCAGTTCTTC. This encodes CASSFRESREFSYNEQFF. The chain employs TRBV5-1 and TRBJ2-1; D uncertain. The CDR3 spans 18 residues. CDR1 is SGHRS, CDR2 YFSETQ, per germline. Between the trimmed V and J ends, which lost 2 bases and 0 bases, there was a span of 18 bases.

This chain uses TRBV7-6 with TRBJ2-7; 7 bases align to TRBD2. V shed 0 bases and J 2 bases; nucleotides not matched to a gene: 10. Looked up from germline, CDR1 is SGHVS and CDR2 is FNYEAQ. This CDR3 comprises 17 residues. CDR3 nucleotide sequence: TGTGCCAGCAGCTTAGCCGGGGGAGGGGCGCTAGCCTACGAGCAGTACTTC. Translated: CASSLAGGGALAYEQYF.

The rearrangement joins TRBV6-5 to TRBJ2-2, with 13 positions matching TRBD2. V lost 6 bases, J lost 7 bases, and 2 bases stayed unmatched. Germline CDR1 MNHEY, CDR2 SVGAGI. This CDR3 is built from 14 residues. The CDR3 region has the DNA TGTGCCAGCAGGCGACTAGCGGGAGGCGGGGAGCTGTTTTTT. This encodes CASRRLAGGGELFF.

CDR3 amino acids: CASSYTIGGTGHYEQYF. CDR3 nucleotides: TGTGCCAGCAGTTACACCATTGGCGGGACAGGCCACTACGAGCAGTACTTC. The chain links TRBV6-2 or TRBV6-3 to TRBJ2-7, with 8 bases fitting TRBD1. The V and J ends lost 2 bases and 3 bases, in that order; junction bases with no gene match: 12. Per the germline V gene, CDR1 is MNHEY and CDR2 is SVGEGT. The CDR3 is 17 residues long.

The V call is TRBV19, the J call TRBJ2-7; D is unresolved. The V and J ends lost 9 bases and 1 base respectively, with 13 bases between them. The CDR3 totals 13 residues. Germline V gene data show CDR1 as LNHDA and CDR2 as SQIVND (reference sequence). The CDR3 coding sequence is TGTGCCAGCAGACGATCACCGTCCTACGAGCAGTACTTC. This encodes CASRRSPSYEQYF.

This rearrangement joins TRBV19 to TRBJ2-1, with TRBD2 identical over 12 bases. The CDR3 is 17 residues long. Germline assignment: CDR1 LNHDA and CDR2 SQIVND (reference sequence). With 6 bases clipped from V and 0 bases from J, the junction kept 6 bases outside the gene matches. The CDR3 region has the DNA TGTGCCAGTAGGCTAGCGGGAGGGCCCCTCTCCTACAATGAGCAGTTCTTC. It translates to CASRLAGGPLSYNEQFF.

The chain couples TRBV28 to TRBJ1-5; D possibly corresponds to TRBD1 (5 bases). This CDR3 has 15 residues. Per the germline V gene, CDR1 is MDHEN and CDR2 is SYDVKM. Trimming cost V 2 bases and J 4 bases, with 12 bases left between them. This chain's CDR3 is CASSLRWGENQPQHF. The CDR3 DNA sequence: TGTGCCAGCAGTTTAAGATGGGGGGAAAATCAGCCCCAGCATTTT.

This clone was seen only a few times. The chain's CDR3 is CASSLGTSGESYEQYF. CDR3 bases: TGTGCCAGCAGCTTAGGGACTAGCGGAGAATCCTACGAGCAGTACTTC. The chain joins TRBV7-2 to TRBJ2-7, with TRBD2 matching over 10 bases. The ends lost 1 base at V and 1 base at J; junction bases unmatched: 4. The CDR3 extends over 16 amino acids. Looked up from germline, CDR1 is SGHTA and CDR2 is FQGNSA.

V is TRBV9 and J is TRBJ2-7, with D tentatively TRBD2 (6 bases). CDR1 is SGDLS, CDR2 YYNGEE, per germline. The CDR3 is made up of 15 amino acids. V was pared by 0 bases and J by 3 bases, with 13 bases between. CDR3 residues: CASSVVPSVFYEQYF. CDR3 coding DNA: TGTGCCAGCAGCGTAGTCCCTAGCGTATTCTACGAGCAGTACTTC.

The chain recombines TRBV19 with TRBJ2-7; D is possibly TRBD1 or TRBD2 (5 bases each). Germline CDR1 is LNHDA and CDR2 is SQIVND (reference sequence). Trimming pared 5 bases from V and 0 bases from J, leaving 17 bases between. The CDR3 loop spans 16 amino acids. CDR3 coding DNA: TGTGCCAGTAGTCCCATCGGGGCGGGCCACTCCTACGAGCAGTACTTC. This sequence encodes CASSPIGAGHSYEQYF.

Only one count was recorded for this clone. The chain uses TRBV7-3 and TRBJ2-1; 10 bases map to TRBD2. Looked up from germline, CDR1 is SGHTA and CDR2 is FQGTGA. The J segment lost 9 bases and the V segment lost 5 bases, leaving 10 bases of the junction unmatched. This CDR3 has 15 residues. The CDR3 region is CASSPMGLASGEQFF. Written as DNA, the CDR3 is TGTGCCAGCAGCCCCATGGGACTAGCGTCGGGTGAGCAGTTCTTC.

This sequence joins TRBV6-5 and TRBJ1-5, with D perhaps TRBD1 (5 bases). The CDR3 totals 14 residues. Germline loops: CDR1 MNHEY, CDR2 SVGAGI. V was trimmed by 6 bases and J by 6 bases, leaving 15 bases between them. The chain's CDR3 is CASSFRGVGQPQHF. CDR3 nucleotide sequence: TGTGCCAGCAGCTTCCGGGGGGTGGGTCAGCCCCAGCATTTT.